The present T cell receptor (beta chain) was sequenced within a study of identical twins. A universal primer site was incorporated via template switching, and the cDNA contained unique molecular identifiers. From the 5' RACE reads, TCRdb called clonotypes with MiXCR, one entry per CDR3 protein. The sample has a few hundred thousand distinct CDR3 sequences; approximately 9.6% are singletons. The donor group consisted entirely of healthy Caucasians. This clonotype was found many times. The CDR3 sequence is 16 residues long. The germline V gene encodes CDR1 KGHSY and CDR2 FQNENV. The ends were cut back, 0 bases at V and 9 bases at J, with 18 bases in the middle. These data also featured in a second study, about yellow fever vaccine responses in identical twins.

The V gene is TRBV16, the J gene TRBJ1-5; possible D gene TRBD1, 5 bases. The receptor's source is a woman younger than 30 in good health. Input material: PBMCs. CDR3 DNA: TGTGCCAGCAGCCAATCGGGGCAGCCGCGCGGATGGCCCCAGCATTTT. This sequence encodes CASSQSGQPRGWPQHF.